The clone carrying this TCR beta chain was recorded a few times. Between the trimmed V and J ends, which lost 8 bases and 1 base, there was a span of 11 bases. This CDR3 spans 13 amino acids. Germline-derived CDR1 and CDR2 are SGHTA and FQGNSA. This entry belongs to a study of human T cells and chemical hapten exposure. Time point reported: patch test 1, 2 weeks after DPC sensitization. Treatment specified: therapeutic diphenylcyclopropenone sensitization with weekly scalp DPC. TCRdb ran MiXCR on the RACE reads and lists one entry per CDR3 protein. The sample holds roughly 120,000 distinct CDR3 sequences, around 15% seen once.

The source material was whole blood, sampled in connection with sensitization to the hapten diphenylcyclopropenone (DPC). This rearrangement joins TRBV7-2 to TRBJ1-1; D is ambiguous. The receptor was isolated from a man between 18 and 29 years old with alopecia areata. Some clones in this sample may be carry-over from other donors' samples. CDR3 loop: CASGDPTNTEAFF. Here the CDR3 DNA reads TGTGCCAGCGGGGATCCTACGAACACTGAAGCTTTCTTT. The whole variable domain, remainder taken from reference TRBV7-2 and TRBJ1-1, is GAGVSQSPSNKVTEKGKDVELRCDPISGHTALYWYRQSLGQGLEFLIYFQGNSAPDKSGLPSDRFSAERTGGSVSTLTIQRTQQEDSAVYLCASGDPTNTEAFFGQGTRLTVV.